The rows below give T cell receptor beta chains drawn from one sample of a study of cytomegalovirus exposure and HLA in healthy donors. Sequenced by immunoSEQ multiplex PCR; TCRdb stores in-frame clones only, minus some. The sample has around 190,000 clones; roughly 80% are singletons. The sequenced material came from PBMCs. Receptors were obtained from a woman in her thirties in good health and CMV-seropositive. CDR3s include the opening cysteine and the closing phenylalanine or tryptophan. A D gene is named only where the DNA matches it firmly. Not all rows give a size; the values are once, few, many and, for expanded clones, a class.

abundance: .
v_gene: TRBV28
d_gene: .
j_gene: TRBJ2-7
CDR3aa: CASSLYRQRLSYEQYF
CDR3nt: TGTGCCAGCAGTTTATATCGACAGCGATTATCCTACGAGCAGTACTTC

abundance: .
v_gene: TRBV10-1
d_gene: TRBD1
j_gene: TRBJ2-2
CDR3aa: CASTRDRVTGELFF
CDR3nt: TGCGCCAGCACCCGGGACAGGGTCACCGGGGAGCTGTTTTTT

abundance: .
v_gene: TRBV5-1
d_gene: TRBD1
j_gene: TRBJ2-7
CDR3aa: CASSLLGQGASWKSSSYEQYF
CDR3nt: TGCGCCAGCAGCTTGCTCGGACAGGGGGCAAGCTGGAAAAGTAGCTCCTACGAGCAGTACTTC

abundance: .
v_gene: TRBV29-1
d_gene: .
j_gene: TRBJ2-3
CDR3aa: CSVWQGTDTQYF
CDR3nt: TGCAGCGTTTGGCAGGGCACAGATACGCAGTATTTT

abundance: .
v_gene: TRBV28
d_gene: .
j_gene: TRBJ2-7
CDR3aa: CASTWPGSRDEQYF
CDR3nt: TGTGCCAGCACCTGGCCCGGGAGCAGGGACGAGCAGTACTTC

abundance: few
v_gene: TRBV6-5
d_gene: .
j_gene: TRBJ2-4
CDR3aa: CASSYSRIAKNIQYF
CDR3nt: TGTGCCAGCAGTTACTCGAGAATAGCCAAAAACATTCAGTACTTC

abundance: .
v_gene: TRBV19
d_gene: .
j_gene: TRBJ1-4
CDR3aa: CASSILNRPNEKLFF
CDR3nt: TGTGCCAGTAGTATTCTTAACAGGCCTAATGAAAAACTGTTTTTT

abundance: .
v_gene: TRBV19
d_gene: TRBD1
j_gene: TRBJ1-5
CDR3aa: CASSIGTGLRQPQHF
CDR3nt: TGTGCCAGTAGTATAGGGACAGGCCTCCGTCAGCCCCAGCATTTT

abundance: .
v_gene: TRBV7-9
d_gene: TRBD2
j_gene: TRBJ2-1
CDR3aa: CASSLGLAGEQFF
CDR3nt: TGTGCCAGCAGCTTAGGACTAGCAGGAGAGCAGTTCTTC

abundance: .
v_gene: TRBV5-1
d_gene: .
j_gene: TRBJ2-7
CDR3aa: CASSLGASTFSYEQYF
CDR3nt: TGCGCCAGCAGCTTGGGGGCGTCGACGTTTTCCTACGAGCAGTACTTC

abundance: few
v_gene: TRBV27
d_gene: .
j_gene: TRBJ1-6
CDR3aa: CASSFSVQSYSPLHF
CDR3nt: TGTGCCAGCAGTTTTAGCGTCCAGAGTTATTCACCCCTCCACTTT

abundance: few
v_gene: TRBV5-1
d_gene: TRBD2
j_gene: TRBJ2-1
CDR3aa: CASSLEGTSGNNEQFF
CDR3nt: TGCGCCAGCAGCTTGGAGGGGACTAGCGGTAACAATGAGCAGTTCTTC

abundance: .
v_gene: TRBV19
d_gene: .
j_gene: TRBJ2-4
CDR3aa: CASMGGWDIQYF
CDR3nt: TGTGCCAGTATGGGGGGATGGGACATTCAGTACTTC

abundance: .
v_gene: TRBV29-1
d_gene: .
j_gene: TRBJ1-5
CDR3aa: CSVGEGSNQPQHF
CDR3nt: TGCAGCGTTGGGGAGGGTAGCAATCAGCCCCAGCATTTT

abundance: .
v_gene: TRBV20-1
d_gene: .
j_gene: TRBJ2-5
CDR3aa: CSAGLGETQYF
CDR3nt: TGCAGTGCTGGTCTAGGAGAGACCCAGTACTTC

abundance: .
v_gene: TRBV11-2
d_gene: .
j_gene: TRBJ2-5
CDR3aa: CASSLGPLQTQYF
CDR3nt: TGTGCCAGCAGCTTAGGGCCCCTCCAGACCCAGTACTTC

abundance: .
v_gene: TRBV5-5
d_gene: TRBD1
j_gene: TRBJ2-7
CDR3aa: CASSLARTGSYEQYF
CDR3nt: TGTGCCAGCAGCTTGGCGAGGACAGGTTCCTACGAGCAGTACTTC

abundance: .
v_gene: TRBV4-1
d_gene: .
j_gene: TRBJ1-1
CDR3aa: CASSQVAQRNTEAFF
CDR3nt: TGCGCCAGCAGCCAAGTGGCCCAAAGGAACACTGAAGCTTTCTTT

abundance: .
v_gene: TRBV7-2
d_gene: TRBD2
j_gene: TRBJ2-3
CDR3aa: CASSFSGREVDTQYF
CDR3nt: TGTGCCAGCAGTTTTAGCGGGAGAGAGGTAGATACGCAGTATTTT

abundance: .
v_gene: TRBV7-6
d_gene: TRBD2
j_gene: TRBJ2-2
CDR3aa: CASSLLAGAVGELFF
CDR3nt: TGTGCCAGCAGCTTACTAGCGGGAGCGGTCGGGGAGCTGTTTTTT

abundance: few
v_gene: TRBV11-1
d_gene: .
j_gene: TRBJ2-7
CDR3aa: CASSLERVPYEQYF
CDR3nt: TGTGCCAGCAGCTTAGAGAGGGTACCCTACGAGCAGTACTTC

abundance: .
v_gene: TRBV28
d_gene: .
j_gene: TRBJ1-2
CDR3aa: CASSLWDIGYTF
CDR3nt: TGTGCCAGCAGTTTATGGGACATTGGCTACACCTTC

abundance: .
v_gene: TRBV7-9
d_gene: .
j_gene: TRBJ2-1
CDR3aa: CASSLATYNEQFF
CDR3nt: TGTGCCAGCAGCTTAGCTACATACAATGAGCAGTTCTTC

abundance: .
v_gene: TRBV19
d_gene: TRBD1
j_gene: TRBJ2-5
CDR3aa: CASKPHRTGGETQYF
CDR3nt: TGTGCCAGTAAGCCCCACCGGACAGGGGGGGAGACCCAGTACTTC